This TCR beta chain originates from a study of T-cell reconstitution after alpha-beta-depleted transplantation in children. Study results and limitations: Alpha-beta T cells about two months after transplant reportedly derived from several hundred expanded graft clones.

Trimming removed 3 bases from V and 5 bases from J, with 11 bases in between. The CDR3 is 13 amino acids. CDR1 SGDLS and CDR2 YYNGEE come from the germline V gene. As regards this clonotype: The antigen is unknown.

Library preparation (for TCRbeta) was performed with unique molecular identifiers. TCRdb used MiXCR to reprocess the PCR reads, holding one entry per CDR3 protein. The sample includes 250,000 to 350,000 distinct CDR3 sequences, about a quarter of them seen just once. The input for sequencing was PBMCs, mostly from graft donor cells, taken 180 days after TCRalphabeta/CD19-depleted stem cell transplant. This receptor was taken from a male patient between 10 and 17 years old who had a stem cell transplant for acute lymphoblastic leukemia, so the T cells may come from the graft donor. This sequence joins TRBV9 and TRBJ2-5, with D tentatively TRBD2 (5 bases). Here the CDR3 reads CASSGGLRETQYF. CDR3 bases: TGTGCCAGCAGCGGAGGACTTCGGGAGACCCAGTACTTC.